Each of the 25 T cell receptor beta chains below was sequenced from the same sample in a study of cytotoxic CD8 clonotypes in ibrutinib-treated CLL (dated by TCRdb to the early 2020s). This specimen's time point label, interpreted: less than 30 months on ibrutinib. Library method: the immunoSEQ multiplex PCR assay. Held by TCRdb, this immuneACCESS table contains in-frame sequences only and omits some clones. Under half of the omission traces to an unresolved V gene where checked; the cause of the rest is unknown. The sample data list around 76,000 clones, and 70% to 90% of these were observed just once. Together, the top ten hold around 37% of the sample. The sequenced sample was PBMCs, obtained after 24 months of ibrutinib treatment. Receptors were obtained from a human donor with chronic lymphocytic leukemia.

The sample holds a few counts of this clone. The chain carries TRBV7-9 and TRBJ2-2, with D maybe TRBD1 (6 bases). Germline loops: CDR1 SEHNR, CDR2 FQNEAQ (reference sequence). V was shortened by 5 bases and J by 2 bases, with 9 bases between the two germline ends. The CDR3 totals 14 residues. CDR3 coding DNA: TGTGCCAGCAGCCGGGACACTAACACCGGGGAGCTGTTTTTT. This translates into CASSRDTNTGELFF.

The chain couples TRBV7-2 to TRBJ2-3, with unresolved D. Germline CDR1 is SGHTA and CDR2 is FQGNSA. With 2 bases removed from V and 3 bases from J, the gap between germline ends came to 6 bases. The CDR3 is made up of 13 amino acids. Here the CDR3 reads CASSLYATDTQYF. CDR3 coding DNA: TGTGCCAGCAGCTTATACGCAACAGATACGCAGTATTTT. Complete variable domain (other parts from reference TRBV7-2 and TRBJ2-3): GAGVSQSPSNKVTEKGKDVELRCDPISGHTALYWYRQSLGQGLEFLIYFQGNSAPDKSGLPSDRFSAERTGGSVSTLTIQRTQQEDSAVYLCASSLYATDTQYFGPGTRLTVL.

The rearrangement links TRBV5-4 to TRBJ2-6, with D maybe TRBD1 (6 bases). Germline V CDR1 and CDR2: SGHNT, YYREEE (reference sequence). The CDR3 loop spans 16 amino acids. V lost 4 bases and J lost 1, with 12 bases in between. For the CDR3, the DNA is TGTGCCAGCAGCCTCGCGAGGGGGTCTGGGGCCAACGTCCTGACTTTC. Amino acid sequence: CASSLARGSGANVLTF.

The V and J genes are TRBV6-1 and TRBJ2-7; D is unresolved. CDR1 and CDR2 from the germline V gene are MNHNS and SASEGT. V was clipped by 1 base and J by 5 bases, with 12 bases between them. This CDR3 is 14 amino acids long. The CDR3 loop is CASSEGAQANEQYF. In DNA form, the CDR3 reads TGTGCCAGCAGTGAAGGGGCACAAGCCAACGAGCAGTACTTC.

V is TRBV12-2 and J is TRBJ2-2; the table's D call, TRBD2, was not checked against the DNA. TRBV12-2 corresponds to a pseudogene. The CDR3 consists of 18 residues. In nucleotides, the CDR3 is TGTGCAAGTCGCTTACGTAGCGGGAGGGCCAATGGTACCGGGGAGCTGTTTTTT. As protein: CASRLRSGRANGTGELFF.

This chain joins TRBV10-2 and TRBJ2-1; the match to TRBD2 covers 12 bases. The germline gives CDR1 WSHSY, CDR2 SAAADI. CDR3 length: 14 residues. The J segment lost 10 bases and the V segment lost 6 bases, leaving 7 bases of the junction unmatched. As DNA, the CDR3 is TGCGCCAGCAGCCCTAGCGGGAGGGCACAGGAGCAGTTCTTC. Amino acid sequence: CASSPSGRAQEQFF.

The chain links TRBV18 to TRBJ1-1; possible D gene TRBD1, 6 bases. V was pared by 5 bases and J by 5 bases, with 12 bases between. The CDR3 has 13 residues. Germline CDR1 reads KGHSH; CDR2 reads LQKENI. CDR3 residues: CASSTQGSTEAFF. The CDR3 DNA reads as TGTGCCAGCTCAACGCAGGGGAGTACTGAAGCTTTCTTT.

This sequence joins TRBV7-3 and TRBJ2-7; 10 bases line up with TRBD1. The trim removed 2 bases at V and 4 bases at J, leaving 5 bases unmatched. This CDR3 has 15 residues. Germline loops: CDR1 SGHTA, CDR2 FQGTGA. CDR3 in DNA: TGTGCCAGCAGCTTAGTCGGGACAGGGGATTACGAGCAGTACTTC. It yields the protein CASSLVGTGDYEQYF.

This clone was counted only a few times. Different DNA sequences within this sample yield the same CDR3. The chain links TRBV29-1 to TRBJ2-7, with 9 bases that match TRBD2. This CDR3 has 12 residues. Germline V gene data show CDR1 as SQVTM and CDR2 as ANQGSEA. J lost 2 bases, V lost 4 bases, and 0 bases had no gene match. CDR3 bases: TGCAGCGTTGGCGGGAGGGCCTACGAGCAGTACTTC. Amino acids: CSVGGRAYEQYF.

The rearrangement links TRBV19 to TRBJ2-4, with TRBD1 identical over 10 bases. The germline gives CDR1 LNHDA, CDR2 SQIVND (reference sequence). After removal of 4 bases from V and 9 bases from J, the junction contained 6 bases not matched to a gene. This CDR3 contains 14 residues. CDR3 residues: CASSTGTGESIQYF. The DNA for the CDR3 is TGTGCCAGTAGTACCGGGACAGGGGAGAGCATTCAGTACTTC.

This chain joins TRBV15 and TRBJ2-6; a weak D match, TRBD1 (5 bases). V was clipped by 9 bases and J by 0 bases, with 12 bases between them. CDR1 and CDR2 (germline): LNHNV, YYDKDF (reference sequence). The length of the CDR3 is 15 residues. CDR3 sequence (DNA): TGTGCCACAAAGCAGGGTGGCTCTGGGGCCAACGTCCTGACTTTC. Its protein is CATKQGGSGANVLTF.

V gene TRBV18 combines with J gene TRBJ2-3; D ambiguous. Per the germline V gene, CDR1 is KGHSH and CDR2 is LQKENI. This CDR3 spans 14 amino acids. V lost 0 bases to trimming and J lost 4 bases, with 8 bases between them. The CDR3 sequence: CASSPPSSADTQYF. The CDR3 DNA reads TGTGCCAGCTCACCACCGAGTTCTGCAGATACGCAGTATTTT. Combining the CDR3 with reference TRBV18 and TRBJ2-3 gives the whole variable domain NAGVMQNPRHLVRRRGQEARLRCSPMKGHSHVYWYRQLPEEGLKFMVYLQKENIIDESGMPKERFSAEFPKEGPSILRIQQVVRGDSAAYFCASSPPSSADTQYFGPGTRLTVL.

This rearrangement joins TRBV9 to TRBJ2-1, with D possibly being TRBD1 (6 bases). CDR3 length: 15 amino acids. Germline V gives CDR1 SGDLS, CDR2 YYNGEE. Deletions cut 3 bases from V and 1 base from J, with 11 bases between. The DNA of the CDR3 is TGTGCCAGCAGCGAACAGGGTCTTTCCTACAATGAGCAGTTCTTC. Protein sequence: CASSEQGLSYNEQFF.

The rearrangement links TRBV11-2 to TRBJ2-7; 8 bases align to TRBD1. The CDR3 extends over 17 amino acids. Germline V lookup: CDR1 SGHAT, CDR2 FQNNGV. V lost 5 bases to trimming and J lost 2 bases; unmatched junction nucleotides: 14. The CDR3, as DNA: TGTGCCAGCAGCACCCTCCCGGGGGACAGGACTACCTACGAGCAGTACTTC. Translation gives CASSTLPGDRTTYEQYF.

CDR3 bases: TGCGCCAGCAGCTTCGGGGCAGGGACGTACCAAGAGACCCAGTACTTC. Encoded protein: CASSFGAGTYQETQYF. The chain recombines TRBV5-1 with TRBJ2-5; D tentatively reads TRBD1 or TRBD2 (5 bases each). Trimming pared 2 bases from V and 0 bases from J, leaving 14 bases between. Germline assignment: CDR1 SGHRS and CDR2 YFSETQ. The length of the CDR3 is 16 residues.

This clone appeared a few times. The chain couples TRBV5-4 to TRBJ2-1, with 8 bases lining up with TRBD2. The V and J ends lost 4 bases and 14 bases, in that order; junction bases with no gene match: 11. Per germline, CDR1 SGHNT and CDR2 YYREEE (reference sequence). The CDR3 contains 13 residues. The CDR3 reads CASSPGLAQSKFF. The CDR3 bases are TGTGCCAGCAGCCCTGGACTAGCCCAAAGCAAGTTCTTC.

The gene calls are TRBV6-1 and TRBJ2-3, with D maybe TRBD2 (6 bases). This CDR3 contains 15 residues. Trimming removed 6 bases from V and 4 bases from J, with 17 bases in between. Germline V gene lookup returns CDR1 MNHNS and CDR2 SASEGT. CDR3 residues: CASRLLPGVADTQYF. The CDR3 nucleotides read TGTGCCAGCAGGCTCCTTCCGGGAGTGGCAGATACGCAGTATTTT.

The chain recombines TRBV11-2 with TRBJ2-1; D ambiguous. The ends were cut back, 4 bases at V and 4 bases at J, with 14 bases in the middle. Looked up from germline, CDR1 is SGHAT and CDR2 is FQNNGV. The CDR3 is 15 amino acids. For the CDR3, the DNA is TGTGCCAGCAGCTCCTATCGGACCTCGTACAATGAGCAGTTCTTC. Protein product: CASSSYRTSYNEQFF. Filled out from reference TRBV11-2 and TRBJ2-1, the complete variable domain reads EAGVAQSPRYKIIEKRQSVAFWCNPISGHATLYWYQQILGQGPKLLIQFQNNGVVDDSQLPKDRFSAERLKGVDSTLKIQPAKLEDSAVYLCASSSYRTSYNEQFFGPGTRLTVL.

V is TRBV30 and J is TRBJ2-2; possible D gene TRBD1, 5 bases. Trimming took off 2 bases at V and 5 bases at J, with 9 bases between the two ends. Germline loops: CDR1 GTSNPN, CDR2 SVGIG (reference sequence). This CDR3 region has 13 residues. Here the CDR3 DNA reads TGTGCCTGGAGTCCAGGGTTGACCGGGGAGCTGTTTTTT. It codes for CAWSPGLTGELFF.

The V and J genes are TRBV19 and TRBJ2-1; TRBD2 matches at 10 bases. Germline CDR1 is LNHDA and CDR2 is SQIVND (reference sequence). The CDR3 has 16 residues. Trimming cost V 7 bases and J 6 bases; bases outside gene matches: 12. CDR3 sequence reads: CASKAKRLAGVNEQFF. CDR3 sequence (DNA): TGTGCCAGTAAGGCAAAGAGGCTAGCGGGAGTCAATGAGCAGTTCTTC. Complete variable domain (other parts from reference TRBV19 and TRBJ2-1): DGGITQSPKYLFRKEGQNVTLSCEQNLNHDAMYWYRQDPGQGLRLIYYSQIVNDFQKGDIAEGYSVSREKKESFPLTVTSAQKNPTAFYLCASKAKRLAGVNEQFFGPGTRLTVL.

V is TRBV5-4 and J is TRBJ2-7; D gene ambiguous. V was trimmed by 0 bases and J by 2 bases, leaving 6 bases between them. In germline, CDR1 is SGHNT, CDR2 YYREEE (reference sequence). The CDR3 covers 13 residues. This CDR3 reads CASSLDRTYEQYF. CDR3 sequence (DNA): TGTGCCAGCAGCTTGGACAGAACCTACGAGCAGTACTTC.

V usage is TRBV28 and J usage is TRBJ1-2; 8 bases fit TRBD1. With V trimmed by 8 bases and J by 1 base, 6 bases remained unmatched. The V gene's germline CDR1 is MDHEN and CDR2 SYDVKM. CDR3 length: 14 amino acids. The CDR3 is CASGQTGVNYGYTF. Written as DNA, the CDR3 is TGTGCCAGCGGGCAGACAGGGGTTAACTATGGCTACACCTTC.

The gene calls are TRBV5-1 and TRBJ2-3, with D maybe TRBD1 (5 bases). With 0 bases removed from V and 10 bases from J, the gap between germline ends came to 15 bases. The CDR3 sequence is 14 residues long. From germline, CDR1 is SGHRS and CDR2 YFSETQ. The CDR3 region is CASSLVQGGPSQYF. The CDR3, as DNA: TGCGCCAGCAGCTTGGTCCAGGGCGGCCCCTCGCAGTATTTT.

The chain links TRBV6-5 to TRBJ2-7, with 7 bases that match TRBD2. The V gene's germline CDR1 is MNHEY and CDR2 SVGAGI. Trimming at V came to 0 bases and at J to 7 bases, leaving 0 bases not matched to a gene. The CDR3 length is 12 residues. As DNA, the CDR3 is TGTGCCAGCAGTTACTCGGGGGGGGAGCAGTACTTC. Translation: CASSYSGGEQYF.

V usage is TRBV7-3 and J usage is TRBJ2-2; TRBD1 or TRBD2 may be the D gene (5 bases each). V was clipped by 0 bases and J by 0 bases, with 17 bases between them. Germline CDR1 and CDR2: SGHTA and FQGTGA. This CDR3 is 19 amino acids long. The CDR3 DNA is TGTGCCAGCAGCTTAACGGTAGTTTTTCAGGGAGCGAACACCGGGGAGCTGTTTTTT. Protein sequence: CASSLTVVFQGANTGELFF.